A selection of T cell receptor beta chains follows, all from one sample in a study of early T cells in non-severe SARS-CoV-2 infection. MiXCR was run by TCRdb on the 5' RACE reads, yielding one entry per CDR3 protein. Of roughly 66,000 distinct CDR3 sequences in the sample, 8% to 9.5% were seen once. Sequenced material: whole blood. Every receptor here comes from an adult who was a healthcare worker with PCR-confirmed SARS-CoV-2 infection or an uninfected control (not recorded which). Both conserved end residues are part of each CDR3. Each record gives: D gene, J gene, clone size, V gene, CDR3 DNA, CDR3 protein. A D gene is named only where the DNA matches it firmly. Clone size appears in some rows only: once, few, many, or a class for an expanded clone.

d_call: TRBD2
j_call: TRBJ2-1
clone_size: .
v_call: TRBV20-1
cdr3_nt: TGCAGTGCTAGAGAGGGGCTAGCGGCAAATGAGCAGTTCTTC
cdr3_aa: CSAREGLAANEQFF

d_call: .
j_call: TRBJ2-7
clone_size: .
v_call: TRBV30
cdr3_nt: TGTGCCTGGAGGGGGGGACGTTCGACCTACGAGCAGTACTTC
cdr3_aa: CAWRGGRSTYEQYF

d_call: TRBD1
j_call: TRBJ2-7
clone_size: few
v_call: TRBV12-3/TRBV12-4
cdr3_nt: TGTGCCAGCGGGGACAGGGGCTCGGAGCAGTACTTC
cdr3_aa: CASGDRGSEQYF

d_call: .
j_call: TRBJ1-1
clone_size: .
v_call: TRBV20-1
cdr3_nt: TGCAGTGCTAGACTCCTAATGAACACTGAAGCTTTCTTT
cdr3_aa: CSARLLMNTEAFF

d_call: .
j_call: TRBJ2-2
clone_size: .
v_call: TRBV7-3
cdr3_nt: TGTGCCAGCAGCTTGACTAGAGGGACCGGGGAGCTGTTTTTT
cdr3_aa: CASSLTRGTGELFF

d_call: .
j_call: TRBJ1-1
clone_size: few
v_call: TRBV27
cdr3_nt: TGTGCCAGCAGTTCCATATCCACAGGGTACACTGAAGCTTTCTTT
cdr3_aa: CASSSISTGYTEAFF

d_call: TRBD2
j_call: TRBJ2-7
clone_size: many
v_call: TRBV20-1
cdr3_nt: TGCAGTGCTATCACCCCCCAAGCGGGGGCGTTGGCGGCCTACGAGCAGTACTTC
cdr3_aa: CSAITPQAGALAAYEQYF

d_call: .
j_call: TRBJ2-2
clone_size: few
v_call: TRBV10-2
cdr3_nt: TGCGCCAGCAGTGATCGGCCGCCGGGCACCGGGGAGCTGTTTTTT
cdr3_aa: CASSDRPPGTGELFF

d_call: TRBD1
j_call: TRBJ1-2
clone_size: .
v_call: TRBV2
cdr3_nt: TGTGCCAGCAGGGACGGACAGGGGGTTAACTATGGCTACACCTTC
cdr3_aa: CASRDGQGVNYGYTF

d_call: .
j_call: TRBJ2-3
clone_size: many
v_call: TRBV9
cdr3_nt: TGTGCCAGCAGGTCAGAAGGGGATAGTACGCAGTATTTT
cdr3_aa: CASRSEGDSTQYF

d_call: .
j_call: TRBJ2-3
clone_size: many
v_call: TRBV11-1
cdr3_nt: TGTGCCAGCAGCCCTCAAAGGGACGATACGCAGTATTTT
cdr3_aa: CASSPQRDDTQYF

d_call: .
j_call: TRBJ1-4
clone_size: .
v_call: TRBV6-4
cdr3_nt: TGTGCCAGCAGTGACGGTGAAATACTGAAAGGCCTGTTTTTT
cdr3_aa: CASSDGEILKGLFF

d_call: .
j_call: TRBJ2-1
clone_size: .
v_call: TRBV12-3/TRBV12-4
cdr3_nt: TGTGCCAGCAGTTTCGCGGATTACAATGAGCAGTTCTTC
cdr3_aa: CASSFADYNEQFF

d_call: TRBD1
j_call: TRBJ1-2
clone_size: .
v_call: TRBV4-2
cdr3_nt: TGTGCCAGCAGCTACGGAGGGGGCGACAGGCCCCCTATCTACACCTTC
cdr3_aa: CASSYGGGDRPPIYTF

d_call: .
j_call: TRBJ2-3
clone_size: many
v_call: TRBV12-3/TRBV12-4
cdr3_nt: TGTGCCAGCAGTGGGAGTGGTTCATCAACAGATACGCAGTATTTT
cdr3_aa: CASSGSGSSTDTQYF

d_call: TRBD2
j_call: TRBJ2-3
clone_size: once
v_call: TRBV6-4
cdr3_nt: TGTGCCAGCAGCCTTACTAGCGGGAGAGAAGATACGCAGTATTTT
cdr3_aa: CASSLTSGREDTQYF

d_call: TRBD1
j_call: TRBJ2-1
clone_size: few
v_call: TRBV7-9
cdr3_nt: TGTGCCAGCAGCGGGGGACAGGGTCCCTACAATGAGCAGTTCTTC
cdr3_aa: CASSGGQGPYNEQFF

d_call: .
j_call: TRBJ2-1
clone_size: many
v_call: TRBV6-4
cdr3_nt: TGTGCCAGCAGTGACTCGGACTACAATGAGCAGTTCTTC
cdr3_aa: CASSDSDYNEQFF

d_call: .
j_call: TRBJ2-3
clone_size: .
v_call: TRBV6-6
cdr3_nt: TGTGCCAGCAGTTACTCGGGCAGAGATACGCAGTATTTT
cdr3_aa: CASSYSGRDTQYF

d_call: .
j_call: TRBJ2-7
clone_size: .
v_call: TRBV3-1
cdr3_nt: TGTGCCAGCAGCCAGGGGGCGTTAACCTACGTGCAGTACTTC
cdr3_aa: CASSQGALTYVQYF

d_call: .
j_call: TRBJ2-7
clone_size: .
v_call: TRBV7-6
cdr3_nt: TGTGCCAGCAATCCGATTCCGGGACAAAGCTCCTACGAGCAGTACTTC
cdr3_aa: CASNPIPGQSSYEQYF

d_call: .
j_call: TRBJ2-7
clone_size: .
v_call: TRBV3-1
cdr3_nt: TGTGCCAGCAGCCAAATCAGCTCCTACGAGCAGTACTTC
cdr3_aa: CASSQISSYEQYF

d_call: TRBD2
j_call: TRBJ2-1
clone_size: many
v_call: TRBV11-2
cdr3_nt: TGTGCCAGCAGCCCATTAGCGGGAGACAATGAGCAGTTCTTC
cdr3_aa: CASSPLAGDNEQFF

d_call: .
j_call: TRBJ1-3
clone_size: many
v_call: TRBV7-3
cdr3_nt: TGTGCCAGCAGCTTAGGCGCCAGGGACTCTGGAAACACCATATATTTT
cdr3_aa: CASSLGARDSGNTIYF

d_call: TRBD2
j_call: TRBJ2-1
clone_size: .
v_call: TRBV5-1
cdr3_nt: TGCGCCAGCAGTCTTAGCGGGGGATACAATGAGCAGTTCTTC
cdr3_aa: CASSLSGGYNEQFF

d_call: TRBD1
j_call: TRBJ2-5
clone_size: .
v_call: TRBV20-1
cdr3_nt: TGCAGTGCTAGAGACGCAGGGGGCGAAGAGACCCAGTACTTC
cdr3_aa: CSARDAGGEETQYF

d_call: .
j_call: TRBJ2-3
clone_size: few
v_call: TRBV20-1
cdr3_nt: TGCAGTGCTACTAGGGTAGCAGATACGCAGTATTTT
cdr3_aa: CSATRVADTQYF

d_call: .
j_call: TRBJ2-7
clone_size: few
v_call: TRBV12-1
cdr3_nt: TGTGCCAGCAGCTTCCAGACAGGGGCGGGGGAGCAGTACTTC
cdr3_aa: CASSFQTGAGEQYF

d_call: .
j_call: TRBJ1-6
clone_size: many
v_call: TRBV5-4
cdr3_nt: TGTGCCAGCCGTCGGTCAGGGGATTCACCCCTCCACTTT
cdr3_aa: CASRRSGDSPLHF